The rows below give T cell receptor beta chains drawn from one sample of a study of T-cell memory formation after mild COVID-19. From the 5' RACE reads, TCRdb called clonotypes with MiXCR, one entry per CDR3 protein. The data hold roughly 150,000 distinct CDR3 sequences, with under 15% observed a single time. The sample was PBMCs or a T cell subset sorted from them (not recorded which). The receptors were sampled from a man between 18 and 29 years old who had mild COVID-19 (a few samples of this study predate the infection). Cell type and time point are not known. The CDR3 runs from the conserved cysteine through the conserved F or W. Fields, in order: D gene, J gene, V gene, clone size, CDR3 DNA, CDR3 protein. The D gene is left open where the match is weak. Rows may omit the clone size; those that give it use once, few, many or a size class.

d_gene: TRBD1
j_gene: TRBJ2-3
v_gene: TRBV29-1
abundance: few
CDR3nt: TGCAGCGTTGTGGGGGACAGGGACACAGATACGCAGTATTTT
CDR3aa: CSVVGDRDTDTQYF

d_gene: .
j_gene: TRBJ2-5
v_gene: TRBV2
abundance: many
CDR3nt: TGTGCCAGCAGTGATGTAGGCCGAGAGACCCAGTACTTC
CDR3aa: CASSDVGRETQYF

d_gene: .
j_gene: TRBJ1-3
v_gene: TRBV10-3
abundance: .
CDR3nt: TGTGCCATCAGTGAACAGGAGCGAAACACCATATATTTT
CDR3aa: CAISEQERNTIYF

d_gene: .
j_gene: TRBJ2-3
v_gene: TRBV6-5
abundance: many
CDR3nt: TGTGCCAGCAGCGGGGCTAGCACAGATACGCAGTATTTT
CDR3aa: CASSGASTDTQYF

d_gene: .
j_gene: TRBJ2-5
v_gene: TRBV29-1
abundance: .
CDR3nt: TGCAGCTCAGGGGGGATACAAGAGACCCAGTACTTC
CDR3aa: CSSGGIQETQYF

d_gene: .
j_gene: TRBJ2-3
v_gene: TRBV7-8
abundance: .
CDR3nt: TGTGCCAGCAGTGATCTCCGTGGAGATACGCAGTATTTT
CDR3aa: CASSDLRGDTQYF

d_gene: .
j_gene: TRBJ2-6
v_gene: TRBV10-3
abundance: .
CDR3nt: TGTGCCATCAGAATGGGAGGCTCTGGGGCCAACGTCCTGACTTTC
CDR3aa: CAIRMGGSGANVLTF

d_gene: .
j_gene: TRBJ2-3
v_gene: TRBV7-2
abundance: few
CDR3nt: TGTGCCAGCAGCCGAAGCCAGTGGGACACAGATACGCAGTATTTT
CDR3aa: CASSRSQWDTDTQYF

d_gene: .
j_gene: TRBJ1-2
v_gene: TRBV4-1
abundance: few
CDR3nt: TGCGCCAGCAGCCCTCTCCCCCAGAATGGCTACACCTTC
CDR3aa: CASSPLPQNGYTF

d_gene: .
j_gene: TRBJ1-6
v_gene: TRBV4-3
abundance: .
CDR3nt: TGCGCCAGCAGCCAAGACTCAGCGGGGGATTCACCCCTCCACTTT
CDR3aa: CASSQDSAGDSPLHF

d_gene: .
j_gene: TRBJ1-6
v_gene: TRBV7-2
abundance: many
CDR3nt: TGTGCCAGCAGCTTAACAGGGATTGATAATTCACCCCTCCACTTT
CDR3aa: CASSLTGIDNSPLHF

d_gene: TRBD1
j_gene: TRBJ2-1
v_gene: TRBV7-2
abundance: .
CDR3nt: TGTGCCAGCAGCTCCCGACAGGGCTATGAGCAGTTCTTC
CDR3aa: CASSSRQGYEQFF

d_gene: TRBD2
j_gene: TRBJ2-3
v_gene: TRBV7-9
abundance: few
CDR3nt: TGTGCCAGCAGCTTACGGTGGACTAGGAGCACAGATACGCAGTATTTT
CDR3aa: CASSLRWTRSTDTQYF

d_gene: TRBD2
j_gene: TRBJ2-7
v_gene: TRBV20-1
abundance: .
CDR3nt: TGCAGTGCTATAGCGGGGGGAACCTACGAGCAGTACTTC
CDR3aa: CSAIAGGTYEQYF

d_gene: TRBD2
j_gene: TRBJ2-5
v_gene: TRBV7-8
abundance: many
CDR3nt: TGTGCCAGCAGCTGGGAGCCGGGACGCGGGGGGGAGACCCAGTACTTC
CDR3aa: CASSWEPGRGGETQYF

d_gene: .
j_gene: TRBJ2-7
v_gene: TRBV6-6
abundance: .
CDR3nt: TGTGCCAGCAGTTATCCGAGGGATGGAGGGCAGTACTTC
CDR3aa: CASSYPRDGGQYF

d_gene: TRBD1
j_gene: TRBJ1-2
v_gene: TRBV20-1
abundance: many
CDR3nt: TGCAGTGCTAGAGACCAGGGGGACTATGGCTACACCTTC
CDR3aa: CSARDQGDYGYTF

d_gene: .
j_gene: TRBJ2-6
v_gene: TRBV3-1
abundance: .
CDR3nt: TGTGCCAGCAGCTACCGCTCTGGGGCCAACGTCCTGACTTTC
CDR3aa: CASSYRSGANVLTF

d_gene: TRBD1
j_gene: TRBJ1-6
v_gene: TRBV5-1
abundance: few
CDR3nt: TGCGCCAGCAGCCCGAAGGGGACAGGGGCCTCACCCCTCCACTTT
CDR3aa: CASSPKGTGASPLHF

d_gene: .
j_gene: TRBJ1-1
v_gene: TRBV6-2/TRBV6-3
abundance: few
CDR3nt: TGTGCCAGCAGTTACCGATCTTGGACCACTGAAGCTTTCTTT
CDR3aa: CASSYRSWTTEAFF

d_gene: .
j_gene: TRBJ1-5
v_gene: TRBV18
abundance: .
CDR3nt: TGTGCCAGCTCACCCGGAGGGATCGGTCAGCCCCAGCATTTT
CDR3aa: CASSPGGIGQPQHF

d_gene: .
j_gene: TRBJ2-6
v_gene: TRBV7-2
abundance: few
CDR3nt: TGTGCCAGCAGCTTATTGGGCTCTGGGGCCAACGTCCTGACTTTC
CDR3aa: CASSLLGSGANVLTF

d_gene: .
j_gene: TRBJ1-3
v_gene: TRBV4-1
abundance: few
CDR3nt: TGCGCCAGCAGCCAAGAAGAGCAACGGAGCTCTGGAAACACCATATATTTT
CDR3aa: CASSQEEQRSSGNTIYF

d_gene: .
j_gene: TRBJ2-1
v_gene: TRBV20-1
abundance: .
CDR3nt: TGCAGTGCTAGCCTTTCCTACAATGAGCAGTTCTTC
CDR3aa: CSASLSYNEQFF

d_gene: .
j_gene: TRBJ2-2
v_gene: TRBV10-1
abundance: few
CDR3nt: TGCGCCAGCTTGGGGGGCAGGGAGCTGTTTTTT
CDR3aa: CASLGGRELFF

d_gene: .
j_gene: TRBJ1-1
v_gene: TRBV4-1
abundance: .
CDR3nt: TGCGCCAGCAGCCAAGGCAGGGGTGGAAAGGCTGAAGCTTTCTTT
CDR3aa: CASSQGRGGKAEAFF

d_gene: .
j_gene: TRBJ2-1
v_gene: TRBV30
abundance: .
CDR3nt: TGTGCCTGGAGCCGACTTGTAGATGAGCAGTTCTTC
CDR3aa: CAWSRLVDEQFF

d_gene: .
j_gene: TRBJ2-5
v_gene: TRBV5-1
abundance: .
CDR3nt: TGCGCCAGCAGCTCCAACGGGGGCACCCAAGAGACCCAGTACTTC
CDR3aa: CASSSNGGTQETQYF

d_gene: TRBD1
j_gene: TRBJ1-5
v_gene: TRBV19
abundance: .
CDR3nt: TGTGCCAGTAGTACGCAGGGGGGGGGTCAGCCCCAGCATTTT
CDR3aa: CASSTQGGGQPQHF

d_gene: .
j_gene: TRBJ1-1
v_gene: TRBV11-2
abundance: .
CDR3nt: TGTGCCAGCAGCTCGTTAACGAACACTGAAGCTTTCTTT
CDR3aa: CASSSLTNTEAFF

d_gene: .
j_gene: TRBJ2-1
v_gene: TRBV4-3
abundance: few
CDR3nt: TGCGCCAGCAGCCAAGGGCTGGCGCCTTACAATGAGCAGTTCTTC
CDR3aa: CASSQGLAPYNEQFF

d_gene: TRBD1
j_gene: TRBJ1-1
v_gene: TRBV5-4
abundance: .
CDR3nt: TGTGCCAGCAGCTTGGGCGACAGGGATCACACTGAAGCTTTCTTT
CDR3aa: CASSLGDRDHTEAFF

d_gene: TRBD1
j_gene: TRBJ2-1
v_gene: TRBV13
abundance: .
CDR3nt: TGTGCCAGCAGAATACTCACAGGGGCTTACAATGAGCAGTTCTTC
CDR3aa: CASRILTGAYNEQFF

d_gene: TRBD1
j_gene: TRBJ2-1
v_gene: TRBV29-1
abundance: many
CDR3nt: TGCAGCGTTGAAGTGATTGGACAGGGGCCAAATGATGAGCAGTTCTTC
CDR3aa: CSVEVIGQGPNDEQFF

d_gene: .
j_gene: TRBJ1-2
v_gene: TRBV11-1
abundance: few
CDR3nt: TGTGCCAGCAGCGCGAGGTCACTGGGGAACTATGGCTACACCTTC
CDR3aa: CASSARSLGNYGYTF

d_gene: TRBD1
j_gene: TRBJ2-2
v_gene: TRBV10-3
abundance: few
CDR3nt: TGTGCCATCAGGGGAACAGGGGGCGACACCGGGGAGCTGTTTTTT
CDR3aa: CAIRGTGGDTGELFF

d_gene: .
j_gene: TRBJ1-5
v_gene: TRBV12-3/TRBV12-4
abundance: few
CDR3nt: TGTGCCAGCAGTTCCTCTTCCAACGGGCAGCCCCAGCATTTT
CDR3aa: CASSSSSNGQPQHF